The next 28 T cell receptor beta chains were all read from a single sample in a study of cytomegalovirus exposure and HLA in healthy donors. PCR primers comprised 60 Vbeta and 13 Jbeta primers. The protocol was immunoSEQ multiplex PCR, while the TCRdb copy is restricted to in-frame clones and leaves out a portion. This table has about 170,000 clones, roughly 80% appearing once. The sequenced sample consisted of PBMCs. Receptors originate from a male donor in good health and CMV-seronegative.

Here the CDR3 reads CASSYGGQGNSPLHF. The CDR3 DNA sequence: TGTGCCAGCAGTTATGGTGGCCAGGGTAATTCACCCCTCCACTTT. V is TRBV6-5 and J is TRBJ1-6, with D perhaps TRBD1 (5 bases). Per the germline V gene, CDR1 is MNHEY and CDR2 is SVGAGI. Trimming stripped 3 bases from V and 6 bases from J, with 12 bases between. This CDR3 spans 15 amino acids.

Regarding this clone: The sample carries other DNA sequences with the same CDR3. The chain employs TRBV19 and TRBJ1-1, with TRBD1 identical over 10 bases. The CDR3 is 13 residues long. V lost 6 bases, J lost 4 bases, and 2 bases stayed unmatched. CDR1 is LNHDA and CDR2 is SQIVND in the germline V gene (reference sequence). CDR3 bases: TGTGCCAGTAGCCGGACAGGGGGCACTGAAGCTTTCTTT. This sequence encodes CASSRTGGTEAFF.

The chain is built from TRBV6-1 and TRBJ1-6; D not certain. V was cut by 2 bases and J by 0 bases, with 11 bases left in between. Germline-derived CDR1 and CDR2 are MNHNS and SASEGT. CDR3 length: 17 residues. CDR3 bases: TGTGCCAGCAGTGAACGCAGTGCTCGCTCCTATAATTCACCCCTCCACTTT. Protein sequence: CASSERSARSYNSPLHF.

In DNA form, the CDR3 reads TGCGCCAGCAGCCATTACACGGATACGCAGTATTTT. This gives the protein CASSHYTDTQYF. V usage is TRBV4-1 and J usage is TRBJ2-3; D ambiguous. Trimming took off 3 bases at V and 6 bases at J, with 7 bases between the two ends. The length of the CDR3 is 12 residues. Germline V gene lookup returns CDR1 MGHRA and CDR2 YSYEKL.

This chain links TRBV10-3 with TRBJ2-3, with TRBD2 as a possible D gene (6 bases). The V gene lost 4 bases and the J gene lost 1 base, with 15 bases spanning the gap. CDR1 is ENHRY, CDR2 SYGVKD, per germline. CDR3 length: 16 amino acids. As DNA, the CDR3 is TGTGCCATCAGTGGGTCGTGGGGGGTACGCACAGATACGCAGTATTTT. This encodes CAISGSWGVRTDTQYF.

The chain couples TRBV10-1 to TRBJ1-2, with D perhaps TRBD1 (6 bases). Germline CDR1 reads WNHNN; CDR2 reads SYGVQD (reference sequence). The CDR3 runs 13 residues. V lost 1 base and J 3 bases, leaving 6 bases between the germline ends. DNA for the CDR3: TGCGCCAGCAGTGAGTGGACAGACTATGGCTACACCTTC. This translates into CASSEWTDYGYTF.

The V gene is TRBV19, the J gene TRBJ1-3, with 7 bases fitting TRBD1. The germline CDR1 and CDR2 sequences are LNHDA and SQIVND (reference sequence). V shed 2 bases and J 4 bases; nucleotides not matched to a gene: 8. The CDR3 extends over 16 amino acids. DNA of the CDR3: TGTGCCAGTAGTATACGCAGGGGGACAGACGGAAACACCATATATTTT. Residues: CASSIRRGTDGNTIYF.

The CDR3 region has the DNA TGTGCCAGCAGCTTGAGCAGACTTTACAGGGCTGAAGCTTTCTTT. Translated, it gives CASSLSRLYRAEAFF. J is TRBJ1-1 and V is TRBV5-6; D possibly corresponds to TRBD1 (6 bases). Germline CDR1 SGHDT, CDR2 YYEEEE. The CDR3 has 15 amino acids. The V and J ends lost 1 base and 6 bases respectively, with 16 bases between them.

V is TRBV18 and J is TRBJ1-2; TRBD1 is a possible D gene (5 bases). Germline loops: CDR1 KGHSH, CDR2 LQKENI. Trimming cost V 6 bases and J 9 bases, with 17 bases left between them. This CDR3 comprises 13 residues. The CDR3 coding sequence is TGTGCCAGCTCCCCCGGAGGGGAGGCGCGCTACACCTTC. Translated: CASSPGGEARYTF.

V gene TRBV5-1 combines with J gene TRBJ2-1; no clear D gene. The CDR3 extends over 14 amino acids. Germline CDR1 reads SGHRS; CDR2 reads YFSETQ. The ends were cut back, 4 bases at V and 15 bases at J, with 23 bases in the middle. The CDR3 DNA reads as TGCGCCAGCAGCCCGCTCGACAATAGGATAGATCGGTTCTTC. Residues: CASSPLDNRIDRFF.

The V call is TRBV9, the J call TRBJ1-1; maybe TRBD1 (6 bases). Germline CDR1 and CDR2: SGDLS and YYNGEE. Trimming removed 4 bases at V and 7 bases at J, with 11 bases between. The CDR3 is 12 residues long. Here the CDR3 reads CASSLRTDEAFF. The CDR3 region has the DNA TGTGCCAGCAGCCTCCGGACAGATGAAGCTTTCTTT.

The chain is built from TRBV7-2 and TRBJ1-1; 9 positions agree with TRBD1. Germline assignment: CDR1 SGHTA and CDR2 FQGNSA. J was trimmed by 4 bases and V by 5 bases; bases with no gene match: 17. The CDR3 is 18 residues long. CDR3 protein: CASSTRLNRGLEGTEAFF. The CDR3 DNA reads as TGTGCCAGCAGCACCCGGTTAAACAGGGGGCTTGAGGGCACTGAAGCTTTCTTT.

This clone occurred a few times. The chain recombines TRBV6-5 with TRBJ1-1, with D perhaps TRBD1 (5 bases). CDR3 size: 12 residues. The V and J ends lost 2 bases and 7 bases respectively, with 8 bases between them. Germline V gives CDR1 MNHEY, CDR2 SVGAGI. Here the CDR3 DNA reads TGTGCCAGCAGTTACCCCGACAGTGAAGCTTTCTTT. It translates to CASSYPDSEAFF.

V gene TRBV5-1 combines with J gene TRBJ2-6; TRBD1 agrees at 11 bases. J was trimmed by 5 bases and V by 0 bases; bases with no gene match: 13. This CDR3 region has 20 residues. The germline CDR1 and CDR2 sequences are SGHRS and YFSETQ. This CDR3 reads CASSLDQPGQGGSWANVLTF. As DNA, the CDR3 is TGCGCCAGCAGCTTGGATCAACCGGGACAGGGGGGGTCGTGGGCCAACGTCCTGACTTTC.

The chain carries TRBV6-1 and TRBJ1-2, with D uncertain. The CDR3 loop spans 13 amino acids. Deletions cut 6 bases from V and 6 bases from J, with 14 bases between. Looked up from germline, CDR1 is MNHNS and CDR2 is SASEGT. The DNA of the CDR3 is TGTGCCAGCAGCCCCAGGCGCGCAGATGGCTACACCTTC. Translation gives CASSPRRADGYTF.

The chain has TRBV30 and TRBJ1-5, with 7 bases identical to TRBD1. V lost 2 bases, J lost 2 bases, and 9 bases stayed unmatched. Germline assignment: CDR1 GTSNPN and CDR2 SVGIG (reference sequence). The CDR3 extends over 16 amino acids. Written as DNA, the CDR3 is TGTGCCTGGAGTACAGGGGCCGCGGGCCGCAATCAGCCCCAGCATTTT. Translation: CAWSTGAAGRNQPQHF. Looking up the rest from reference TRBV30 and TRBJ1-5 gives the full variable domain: SQTIHQWPATLVQPVGSPLSLECTVEGTSNPNLYWYRQAAGRGLQLLFYSVGIGQISSEVPQNLSASRPQDRQFILSSKKLLLSDSGFYLCAWSTGAAGRNQPQHFGDGTRLSIL.

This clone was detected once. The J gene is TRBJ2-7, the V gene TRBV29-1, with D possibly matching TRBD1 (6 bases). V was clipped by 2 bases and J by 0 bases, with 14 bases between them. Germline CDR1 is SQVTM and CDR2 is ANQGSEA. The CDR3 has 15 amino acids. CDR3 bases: TGCAGCGTTGAAAGTCCGGGACAACTCTCCTACGAGCAGTACTTC. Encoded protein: CSVESPGQLSYEQYF.

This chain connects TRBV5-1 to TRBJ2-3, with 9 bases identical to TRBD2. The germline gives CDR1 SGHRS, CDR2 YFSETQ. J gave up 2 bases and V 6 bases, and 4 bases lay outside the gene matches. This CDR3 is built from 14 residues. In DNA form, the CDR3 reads TGCGCCAGCAAGGGACTAGCTCCCACAGATACGCAGTATTTT. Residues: CASKGLAPTDTQYF.

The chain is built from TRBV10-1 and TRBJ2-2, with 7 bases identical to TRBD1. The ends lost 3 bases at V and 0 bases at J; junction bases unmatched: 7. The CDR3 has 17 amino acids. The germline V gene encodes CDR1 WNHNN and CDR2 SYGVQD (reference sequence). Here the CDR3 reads CASSDRGQPANTGELFF. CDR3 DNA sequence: TGCGCCAGCAGTGATAGGGGACAGCCCGCGAACACCGGGGAGCTGTTTTTT.

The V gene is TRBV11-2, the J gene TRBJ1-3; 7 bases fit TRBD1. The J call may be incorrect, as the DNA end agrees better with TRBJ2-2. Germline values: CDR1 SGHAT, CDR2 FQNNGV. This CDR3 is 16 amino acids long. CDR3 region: CASSLGDSTNTGELFF. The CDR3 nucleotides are TGTGCCAGCAGCTTAGGGGACAGCACTAACACCGGGGAGCTGTTTTTT.

The CDR3 coding sequence is TGTGCCAGCACCCAAAGTCAGGGTTCAGGACGGGAGCAGTTCTTC. Protein product: CASTQSQGSGREQFF. The chain uses TRBV6-5 and TRBJ2-1, with D possibly matching TRBD1 (5 bases). Trimming cost V 7 bases and J 10 bases, with 23 bases left between them. This CDR3 comprises 15 residues. Germline loops: CDR1 MNHEY, CDR2 SVGAGI.

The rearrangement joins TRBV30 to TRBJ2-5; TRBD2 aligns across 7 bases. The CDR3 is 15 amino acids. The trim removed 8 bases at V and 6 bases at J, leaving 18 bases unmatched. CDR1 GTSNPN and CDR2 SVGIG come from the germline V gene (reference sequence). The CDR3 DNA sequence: TGTGCCCGCAGTGAGGGTCCCGGGAGGATGAAGACCCAGTACTTC. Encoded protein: CARSEGPGRMKTQYF.

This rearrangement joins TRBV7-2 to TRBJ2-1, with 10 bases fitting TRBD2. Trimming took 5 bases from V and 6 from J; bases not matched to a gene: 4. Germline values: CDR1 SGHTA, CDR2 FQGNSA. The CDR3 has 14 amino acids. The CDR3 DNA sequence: TGTGCCAGCAGCCCCCAGCGGGGGGGCAATGAGCAGTTCTTC. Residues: CASSPQRGGNEQFF.

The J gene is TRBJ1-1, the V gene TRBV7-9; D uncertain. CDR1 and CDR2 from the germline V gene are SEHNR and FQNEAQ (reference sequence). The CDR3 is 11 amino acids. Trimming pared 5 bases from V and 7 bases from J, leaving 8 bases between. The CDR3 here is CASSIQLEAFF. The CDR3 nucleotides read TGTGCCAGCAGCATACAGCTTGAAGCTTTCTTT.

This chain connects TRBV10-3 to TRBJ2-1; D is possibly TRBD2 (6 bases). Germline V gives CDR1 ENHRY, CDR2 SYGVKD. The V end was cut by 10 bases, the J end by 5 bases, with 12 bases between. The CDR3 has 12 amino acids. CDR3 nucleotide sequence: TGTGCCACGGGACTTTTCGACAATGAGCAGTTCTTC. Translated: CATGLFDNEQFF.

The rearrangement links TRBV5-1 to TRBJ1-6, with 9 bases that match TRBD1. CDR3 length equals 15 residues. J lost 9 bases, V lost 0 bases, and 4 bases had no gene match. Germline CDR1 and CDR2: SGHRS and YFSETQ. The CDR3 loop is CASSLVGQGTSPLHF. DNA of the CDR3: TGCGCCAGCAGCTTGGTAGGACAGGGGACTTCACCCCTCCACTTT.

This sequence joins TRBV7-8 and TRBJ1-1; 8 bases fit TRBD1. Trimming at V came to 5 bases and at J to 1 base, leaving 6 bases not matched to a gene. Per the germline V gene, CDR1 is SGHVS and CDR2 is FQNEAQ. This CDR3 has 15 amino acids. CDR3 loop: CASSGTDRGNTEAFF. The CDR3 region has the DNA TGTGCCAGCAGCGGCACCGACAGGGGGAACACTGAAGCTTTCTTT.

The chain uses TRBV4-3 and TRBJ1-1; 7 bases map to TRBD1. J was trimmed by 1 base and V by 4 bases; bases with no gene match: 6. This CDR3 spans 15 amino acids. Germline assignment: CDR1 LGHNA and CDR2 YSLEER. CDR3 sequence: CASSLLDRENTEAFF. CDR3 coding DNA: TGCGCCAGCAGCCTACTTGACAGGGAGAACACTGAAGCTTTCTTT.